The 20 T cell receptor beta chains listed next were all sequenced from one sample in a study of Graves' ophthalmopathy and Graves' hyperthyroidism. RNA transcripts yielded amplified TCR beta CDR3 regions. The workflow started with a first-round RT-PCR run with HTBI primers and then moved on to a second-round multiplex PCR. Each CDR3 protein gets one entry after TCRdb re-called the multiplex PCR reads with MiXCR. This table has around 1,200,000 distinct CDR3 sequences, about two fifths appearing once. Source material: peripheral blood or thyroid tissue (not recorded which). These receptors were taken from an adult man with Graves' hyperthyroidism.

This clonotype has a count of ten or more. This chain uses TRBV29-1 with TRBJ2-5; TRBD2 aligns across 12 bases. Germline trimming cut 1 base from V and 5 bases from J; bases unmatched to any gene: 14. Germline V gene sequence: CDR1 SQVTM, CDR2 ANQGSEA. There are 18 residues in the CDR3. CDR3 sequence: CSVEGFWLAGGSGETQYF. The CDR3 DNA follows: TGCAGCGTTGAAGGATTCTGGCTAGCGGGAGGGAGTGGGGAGACCCAGTACTTC.

This clonotype was seen a few times. The J gene is TRBJ2-2, the V gene TRBV10-3, with D possibly being TRBD1 (6 bases). Germline V lookup: CDR1 ENHRY, CDR2 SYGVKD. The CDR3 has 15 amino acids. The ends were cut back, 5 bases at V and 5 bases at J, with 15 bases in the middle. The CDR3, as DNA: TGTGCCATCAGTTTACAGGGTGCGGATACCGGGGAGCTGTTTTTT. Protein: CAISLQGADTGELFF.

Concerning this clonotype: A much larger clone differs by one base, so this may be a read error. In this CDR3 the conserved last residue, phenylalanine or tryptophan, is missing, so a read error is likely. V usage is TRBV7-9 and J usage is TRBJ2-7; D unclear. The germline V gene encodes CDR1 SEHNR and CDR2 FQNEAQ (reference sequence). The CDR3 is 16 residues long. V gave up 1 base and J gave up 3 bases, with 16 bases separating them. The CDR3 nucleotides read TGTGCCAGCAGCTTAGACGTGGGCGGTTCTTACTACGAGCAGTACCTC. Translated: CASSLDVGGSYYEQYL.

The table lists this clonotype with a count of one. V usage is TRBV19 and J usage is TRBJ2-3, with TRBD1 identical over 12 bases. Losses at the gene ends were 6 bases for V and 3 bases for J; bases not matched to a gene: 7. This CDR3 has 16 residues. Germline CDR1 LNHDA, CDR2 SQIVND (reference sequence). The CDR3 DNA reads as TGTGCCAGTAGCGCACGGGACAGGGGGCTTACAGATACGCAGTATTTT. This translates into CASSARDRGLTDTQYF.

CDR3 in DNA: TGTGCCAGCCCGGGACAGGGTGCCTACGAGCAGTACTTC. Translated, it gives CASPGQGAYEQYF. V and J are TRBV25-1 and TRBJ2-7, with TRBD1 matching over 9 bases. From germline, CDR1 is MGHDK and CDR2 SYGVNS. The CDR3 is 13 residues long. V gave up 8 bases and J gave up 2 bases; unmatched junction bases: 4.

This clonotype was counted ten times or more. The CDR3 spells CSARSWKETHEQYF. The CDR3 DNA reads TGCAGTGCTAGATCCTGGAAAGAGACCCACGAGCAGTACTTC. The chain links TRBV20-1 to TRBJ2-7; D call uncertain. The CDR3 has 14 residues. The germline CDR1 and CDR2 sequences are DFQATT and SNEGSKA (reference sequence). Trimming stripped 2 bases from V and 5 bases from J, with 16 bases between.

V is TRBV20-1 and J is TRBJ1-3; D remains unclear. Germline V gives CDR1 DFQATT, CDR2 SNEGSKA (reference sequence). The CDR3 consists of 15 residues. Trimming cost V 4 bases and J 0 bases, with 13 bases left between them. CDR3 nucleotide sequence: TGCAGTGCTATTCCCAGGCTCCACTCTGGAAACACCATATATTTT. It is translated as CSAIPRLHSGNTIYF.

The J gene is TRBJ2-5, the V gene TRBV7-9, with D unresolved. CDR1 is SEHNR and CDR2 is FQNEAQ in the germline V gene (reference sequence). CDR3 length: 15 amino acids. V was cut by 1 base and J by 9 bases, with 18 bases left in between. CDR3 nucleotides: TGTGCCAGCAGCTTAGATCTCGTAGGTAATCAGCCCCAGTACTTC. It encodes CASSLDLVGNQPQYF.

The chain carries TRBV10-3 and TRBJ1-5, with 8 bases matching TRBD1. The CDR3 runs 15 residues. The J segment lost 3 bases and the V segment lost 1 base, leaving 2 bases of the junction unmatched. The germline gives CDR1 ENHRY, CDR2 SYGVKD. The CDR3 loop is CAISEWTGSNQPQHF. For the CDR3, the DNA is TGTGCCATCAGTGAGTGGACAGGGTCCAATCAGCCCCAGCATTTT.

This clonotype was counted only a few times. The chain is built from TRBV9 and TRBJ1-4; 9 nucleotides align to TRBD1. V gave up 4 bases and J gave up 6 bases; unmatched junction bases: 4. The length of the CDR3 is 14 residues. The germline V gene encodes CDR1 SGDLS and CDR2 YYNGEE. The DNA for the CDR3 is TGTGCCAGCAGCCCTAGGACAGGGGATGAAAAACTGTTTTTT. Translated: CASSPRTGDEKLFF.

This clonotype was counted a single time. The germline gene is not matched at one end of the junction; a read error may be the cause. The V and J genes are TRBV12-3 or TRBV12-4 and TRBJ2-5; D assignment may be TRBD1 or TRBD2 (5 bases each). The CDR3 totals 14 residues. CDR3 sequence (DNA): TGTGTCAGCAGTCGGGGCAGGGTGCAAGAGACCCAGTACTTC. Protein product: CVSSRGRVQETQYF.

This clonotype was picked up many times. The CDR3 bases are TGTGCCAGCAGCTTCGGGACATCAGGATCACCCCTCCACTTT. Its translation: CASSFGTSGSPLHF. The chain links TRBV7-9 to TRBJ1-6; tentative D call: TRBD1 (6 bases). Trimming cost V 3 bases and J 10 bases, with 13 bases left between them. The CDR3 runs to 14 residues. From germline, CDR1 is SEHNR and CDR2 FQNEAQ (reference sequence).

In its sample, this clonotype was seen a few times. V is TRBV5-1 and J is TRBJ2-7; TRBD1 agrees at 7 bases. Germline V lookup: CDR1 SGHRS, CDR2 YFSETQ. Germline trimming cut 3 bases from V and 3 bases from J; bases unmatched to any gene: 15. The CDR3 extends over 17 amino acids. CDR3 loop: CASSWDRATTLNYEQYF. As DNA, the CDR3 is TGCGCCAGCAGCTGGGACAGAGCTACTACTTTGAACTACGAGCAGTACTTC.

V gene TRBV7-9 combines with J gene TRBJ2-7; 10 bases line up with TRBD1. The CDR3 is 14 residues long. Germline V gives CDR1 SEHNR, CDR2 FQNEAQ (reference sequence). The trim removed 9 bases at V and 3 bases at J, leaving 8 bases unmatched. The CDR3 DNA is TGTGCCAGACCCCACGGGGACAGGGGCTACGAGCAGTACTTC. This translates into CARPHGDRGYEQYF.

The chain combines TRBV2 with TRBJ1-2; 9 bases map to TRBD1. The CDR3 has 14 residues. The V and J ends lost 4 bases and 8 bases, in that order; junction bases with no gene match: 8. CDR1 and CDR2 from the germline V gene are SNHLY and FYNNEI. The CDR3 sequence is CASSVETGGMGYTF. In DNA, the CDR3 is TGTGCCAGCAGTGTCGAGACAGGGGGGATGGGCTACACCTTC.

This clonotype was found many times. This chain links TRBV5-1 with TRBJ1-4; weak D call: TRBD1 (6 bases). The germline V gene has CDR1 SGHRS and CDR2 YFSETQ. The CDR3 length is 15 residues. V was shortened by 2 bases and J by 5 bases, with 13 bases between the two germline ends. In DNA, the CDR3 is TGCGCCAGCAGCTTCACACAGGGCCTGAATGAAAAACTGTTTTTT. The encoded protein is CASSFTQGLNEKLFF.

This clonotype was recorded many times. The V gene is TRBV29-1, the J gene TRBJ2-7; tentative D call: TRBD1 (5 bases). Looked up from germline, CDR1 is SQVTM and CDR2 is ANQGSEA. The CDR3 loop spans 13 amino acids. Trimming took 4 bases from V and 0 from J, leaving 10 bases between them. CDR3 in DNA: TGCAGCGTTGCAGCAGGGATCTCCTACGAGCAGTACTTC. Protein: CSVAAGISYEQYF.

This clonotype was seen a few times. One base away lies a much larger clone, so this may be a sequencing read error. The chain has TRBV15 and TRBJ2-7, with 7 bases fitting TRBD2. J was trimmed by 5 bases and V by 1 base; bases with no gene match: 5. CDR3 size: 14 residues. The germline gives CDR1 LNHNV, CDR2 YYDKDF (reference sequence). The CDR3 nucleotides read TGTGCCACCAGCAGAGGCGGGGGTCGGGACGAGCAGTACTTC. This sequence encodes CATSRGGGRDEQYF. Full variable domain (rest looked up from reference TRBV15 and TRBJ2-7): DAMVIQNPRYQVTQFGKPVTLSCSQTLNHNVMYWYQQKSSQAPKLLFHYYDKDFNNEADTPDNFQSRRPNTSFCFLDIRSPGLGDTAMYLCATSRGGGRDEQYFGPGTRLTVT.

In its sample, this clonotype was seen many times. This chain uses TRBV5-1 with TRBJ2-6; D is perhaps TRBD1 (6 bases). The CDR3 has 16 amino acids. Germline CDR1 and CDR2: SGHRS and YFSETQ. Trimming shortened V by 7 bases and J by 0 bases, and 14 bases separated the two germline ends. CDR3 amino acids: CASGKRTASGANVLTF. DNA of the CDR3: TGCGCCAGCGGCAAGAGGACAGCCTCTGGGGCCAACGTCCTGACTTTC.

The rearrangement joins TRBV5-4 to TRBJ2-7, with 8 bases fitting TRBD2. Germline V gene lookup returns CDR1 SGHNT and CDR2 YYREEE (reference sequence). Trimming cost V 0 bases and J 3 bases; bases outside gene matches: 8. The CDR3 covers 16 residues. The CDR3 bases are TGTGCCAGCAGCTTGGGGGGGACTAGTTCTTTCTACGAGCAGTACTTC. Translation: CASSLGGTSSFYEQYF.